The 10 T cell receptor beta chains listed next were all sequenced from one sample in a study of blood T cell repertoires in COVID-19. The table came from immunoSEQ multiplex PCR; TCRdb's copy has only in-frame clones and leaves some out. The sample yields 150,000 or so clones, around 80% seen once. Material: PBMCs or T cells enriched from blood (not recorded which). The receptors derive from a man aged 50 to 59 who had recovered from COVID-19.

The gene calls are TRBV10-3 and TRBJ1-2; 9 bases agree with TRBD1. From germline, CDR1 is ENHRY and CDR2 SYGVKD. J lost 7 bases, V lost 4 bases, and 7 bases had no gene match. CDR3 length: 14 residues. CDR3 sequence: CAISGRDRVGGYTF. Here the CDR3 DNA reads TGTGCCATCAGTGGAAGGGACAGGGTTGGTGGCTACACCTTC.

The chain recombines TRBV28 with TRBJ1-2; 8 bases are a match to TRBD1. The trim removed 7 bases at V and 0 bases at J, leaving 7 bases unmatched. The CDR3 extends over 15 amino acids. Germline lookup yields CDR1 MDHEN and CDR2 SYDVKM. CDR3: CASNRDRTPNYGYTF. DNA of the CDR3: TGTGCCAGCAACAGGGACAGGACCCCTAACTATGGCTACACCTTC.

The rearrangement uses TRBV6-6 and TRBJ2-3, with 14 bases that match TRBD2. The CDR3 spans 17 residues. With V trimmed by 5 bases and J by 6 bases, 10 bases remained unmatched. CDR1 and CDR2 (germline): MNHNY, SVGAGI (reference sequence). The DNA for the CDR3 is TGTGCCAGCAGTCTACACCGGACTAGCGGGGGGAAGGATACGCAGTATTTT. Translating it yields CASSLHRTSGGKDTQYF.

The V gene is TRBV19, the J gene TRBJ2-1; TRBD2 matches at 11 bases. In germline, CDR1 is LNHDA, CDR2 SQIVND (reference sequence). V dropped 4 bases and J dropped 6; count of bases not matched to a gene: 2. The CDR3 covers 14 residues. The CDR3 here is CASSRLAGGNEQFF. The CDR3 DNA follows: TGTGCCAGTAGTAGGCTAGCGGGGGGCAATGAGCAGTTCTTC. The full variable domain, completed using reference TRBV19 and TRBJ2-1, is DGGITQSPKYLFRKEGQNVTLSCEQNLNHDAMYWYRQDPGQGLRLIYYSQIVNDFQKGDIAEGYSVSREKKESFPLTVTSAQKNPTAFYLCASSRLAGGNEQFFGPGTRLTVL.

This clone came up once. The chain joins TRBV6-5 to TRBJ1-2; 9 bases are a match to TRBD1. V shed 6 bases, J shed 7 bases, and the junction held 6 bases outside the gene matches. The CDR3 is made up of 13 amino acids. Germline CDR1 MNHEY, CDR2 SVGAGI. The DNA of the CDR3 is TGTGCCAGCAGGGGGACAGGGTTTAGTGGCTACACCTTC. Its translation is CASRGTGFSGYTF.

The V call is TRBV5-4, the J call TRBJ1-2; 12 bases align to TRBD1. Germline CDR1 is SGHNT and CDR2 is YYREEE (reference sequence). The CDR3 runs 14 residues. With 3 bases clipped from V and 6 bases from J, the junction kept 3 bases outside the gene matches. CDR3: CASSSRDRGHGYTF. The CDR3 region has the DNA TGTGCCAGCAGCTCACGGGACAGGGGGCATGGCTACACCTTC.

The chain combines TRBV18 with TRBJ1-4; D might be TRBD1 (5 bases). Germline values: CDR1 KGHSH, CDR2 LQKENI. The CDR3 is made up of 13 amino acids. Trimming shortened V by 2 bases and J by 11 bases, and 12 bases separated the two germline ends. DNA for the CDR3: TGTGCCAGCTCACCAACCGGGGGATACAAACTGTTTTTT. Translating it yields CASSPTGGYKLFF.

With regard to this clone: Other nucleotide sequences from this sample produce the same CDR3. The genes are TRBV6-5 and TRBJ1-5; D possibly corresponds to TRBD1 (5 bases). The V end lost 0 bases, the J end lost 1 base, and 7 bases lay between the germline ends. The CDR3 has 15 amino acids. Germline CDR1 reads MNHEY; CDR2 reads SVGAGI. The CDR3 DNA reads TGTGCCAGCAGTTACTCGGGGCGGAGCAATCAGCCCCAGCATTTT. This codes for CASSYSGRSNQPQHF.

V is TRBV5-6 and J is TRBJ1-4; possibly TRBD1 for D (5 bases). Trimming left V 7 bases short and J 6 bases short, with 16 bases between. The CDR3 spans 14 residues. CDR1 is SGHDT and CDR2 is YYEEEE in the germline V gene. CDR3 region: CASAIRTGHEKLFF. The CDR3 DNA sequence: TGTGCCAGCGCAATACGAACAGGTCATGAAAAACTGTTTTTT.

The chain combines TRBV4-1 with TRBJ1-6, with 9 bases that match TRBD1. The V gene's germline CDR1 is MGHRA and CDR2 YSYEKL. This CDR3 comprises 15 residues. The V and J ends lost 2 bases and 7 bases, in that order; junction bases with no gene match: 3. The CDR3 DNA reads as TGCGCCAGCAGCCAACTGGGACAGGGAAATTCACCCCTCCACTTT. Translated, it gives CASSQLGQGNSPLHF.